The sequence of this TCR beta chain was determined in a study of shared clonotypes between healthy human individuals. Study-level points and caveats: Lower generation probabilities were found for non-shared clonotypes than for those shared by all four donors.

A remark on this clone: As yet, its antigen is unknown.

TCRdb keeps only in-frame clones here, not all; method: immunoSEQ multiplex PCR. The table has about 1.5 million clones, around 98% seen once. Looked up from germline, CDR1 is SQVTM and CDR2 is ANQGSEA. Trimming took 7 bases from V and 0 from J, leaving 18 bases between them. This CDR3 spans 16 amino acids. The origin of this receptor is a young man in good health. The sequencing input was naive CD4+ T cells sorted from blood. This sample's subset: CD45RA+ positively selected. The chain combines TRBV29-1 with TRBJ2-2, with D possibly being TRBD1 (6 bases). CDR3 nucleotide sequence: TGCAGCGCCGTGGGGCGGACAGCAGCGAACACCGGGGAGCTGTTTTTT. Its translation is CSAVGRTAANTGELFF.